The 22 T cell receptor beta chains reported below all come from one sample, sequenced in a study of blood T cell repertoires in COVID-19. Measured with immunoSEQ multiplex PCR; TCRdb has only the in-frame clones, and not every one. The sample lists under 200,000 clones, around 82% seen once, with more than 4% in the top ten. What was sequenced was PBMCs or T cells enriched from blood (not recorded which). The receptors here all came from a woman aged 60-70 years with acute COVID-19.

CDR3 coding DNA: TGTGCCAGCAGCCCCCCGGGGACAGGTACCCTTGGCTACACCTTC. Encoded protein: CASSPPGTGTLGYTF. The chain is built from TRBV4-2 and TRBJ1-2; 8 bases fit TRBD1. Germline V gene data show CDR1 as LGHNA and CDR2 as YNFKEQ. The CDR3 has 15 amino acids. The V and J ends lost 4 bases and 7 bases, in that order; junction bases with no gene match: 11.

CDR3 DNA: TGTGCCAGCACTAGCGGGGGGCTAGGGGCCAAAAACATTCAGTACTTC. Its protein product is CASTSGGLGAKNIQYF. The V gene is TRBV27, the J gene TRBJ2-4, with TRBD2 identical over 11 bases. From germline, CDR1 is MNHEY and CDR2 SMNVEV (reference sequence). Losses at the gene ends were 7 bases for V and 1 base for J; bases not matched to a gene: 6. CDR3 length: 16 residues.

This rearrangement joins TRBV9 to TRBJ2-1; TRBD2 matches 11 bases. V trimming: 1 base; J trimming: 0 bases; junction bases outside the gene matches: 12. The length of the CDR3 is 20 residues. Germline CDR1 is SGDLS and CDR2 is YYNGEE. CDR3 in DNA: TGTGCCAGCAGCGTACCGGGACTAGCGGACAACGGGGGCTCCTACAATGAGCAGTTCTTC. Protein product: CASSVPGLADNGGSYNEQFF.

This clone was seen at least ten times. This sequence joins TRBV5-5 and TRBJ1-1; maybe TRBD1 (5 bases). This CDR3 has 14 amino acids. V was trimmed by 1 base and J by 1 base, leaving 8 bases between them. Germline CDR1 reads SGHKS; CDR2 reads YYEKEE (reference sequence). In DNA form, the CDR3 reads TGTGCCAGCAGCTTGTCGGGGGGGAACACTGAAGCTTTCTTT. Amino acids: CASSLSGGNTEAFF.

The J gene is TRBJ1-1, the V gene TRBV7-2, with TRBD1 matching 7 bases. CDR1 is SGHTA and CDR2 is FQGNSA in the germline V gene. The CDR3 has 14 residues. V was pared by 4 bases and J by 5 bases, with 7 bases of the junction left unmatched. This chain's CDR3 is CASSSETGWTEAFF. CDR3 DNA: TGTGCCAGCAGCTCGGAGACAGGGTGGACTGAAGCTTTCTTT.

This clone has just a few counts. CDR3 amino acids: CASRRPGGYNSPLHF. Written as DNA, the CDR3 is TGTGCCAGCAGGCGTCCAGGGGGCTATAATTCACCCCTCCACTTT. This chain joins TRBV6-5 and TRBJ1-6, with TRBD1 identical over 7 bases. Looked up from germline, CDR1 is MNHEY and CDR2 is SVGAGI. This CDR3 contains 15 residues. V was pared by 6 bases and J by 3 bases, with 5 bases of the junction left unmatched.

The rearrangement links TRBV27 to TRBJ1-2, with D maybe TRBD1 (5 bases). Trimming removed 3 bases from V and 2 bases from J, with 19 bases in between. The CDR3 extends over 17 amino acids. Germline lookup yields CDR1 MNHEY and CDR2 SMNVEV (reference sequence). CDR3 coding DNA: TGTGCCAGCAGTTTCCGGCAGGGTCCCTATCCAAACTATGGCTACACCTTC. Residues: CASSFRQGPYPNYGYTF.

The CDR3 DNA reads TGTGCCAGCTCACCAGGGGCAGGGTGGAGCACTGAAGCTTTCTTT. Its translation is CASSPGAGWSTEAFF. The genes are TRBV18 and TRBJ1-1; possibly TRBD1 for D (5 bases). The V gene's germline CDR1 is KGHSH and CDR2 LQKENI. V gave up 2 bases and J gave up 4 bases, with 14 bases separating them. The CDR3 covers 15 residues.

The chain employs TRBV7-9 and TRBJ1-2; D might be TRBD1 (5 bases). CDR1 and CDR2 from the germline V gene are SEHNR and FQNEAQ (reference sequence). This CDR3 comprises 15 residues. Trimming took off 4 bases at V and 4 bases at J, with 16 bases between the two ends. This CDR3 reads CASSSTGGGTYGYTF. The CDR3 coding sequence is TGTGCCAGCAGCTCTACTGGGGGAGGGACCTATGGCTACACCTTC.

CDR3 sequence (DNA): TGTGCCAGCAGCCCAGGACAGCTCGCGAACACCGGGGAGCTGTTTTTT. It yields the protein CASSPGQLANTGELFF. The chain couples TRBV27 to TRBJ2-2; D might be TRBD1 (6 bases). The CDR3 covers 16 residues. Trimming took 6 bases from V and 0 from J, leaving 14 bases between them. Germline V gene lookup returns CDR1 MNHEY and CDR2 SMNVEV (reference sequence).

About this clone: The junction departs from the called germline gene at one end, perhaps through a read error. This chain joins TRBV10-1 and TRBJ1-1; D is perhaps TRBD1 (5 bases). This CDR3 comprises 12 residues. CDR1 WNHNN and CDR2 SYGVQD come from the germline V gene (reference sequence). The chain's CDR3 is CAGSEGQTEAFF. CDR3 nucleotide sequence: TGCGCCGGCAGTGAAGGACAAACTGAAGCTTTCTTT.

The chain links TRBV6-2 or TRBV6-3 to TRBJ2-7; TRBD2 matches 11 bases. CDR3 length equals 14 residues. Germline V gene sequence: CDR1 MNHEY, CDR2 SVGEGT. V shed 2 bases, J shed 9 bases, and the junction held 6 bases outside the gene matches. The CDR3 reads CASSYEPSGRWQYF. The CDR3 bases are TGTGCCAGCAGTTACGAGCCTAGCGGGAGGTGGCAGTACTTC.

J is TRBJ1-2 and V is TRBV4-3; 7 bases agree with TRBD1. The J segment lost 8 bases and the V segment lost 4 bases, leaving 10 bases of the junction unmatched. The CDR3 contains 14 residues. Germline V lookup: CDR1 LGHNA, CDR2 YSLEER. The CDR3 reads CASSRYDREGGYTF. The CDR3, as DNA: TGCGCCAGCAGCCGCTACGACAGGGAAGGCGGCTACACCTTC.

The chain couples TRBV7-9 to TRBJ2-3; D is undetermined. CDR3 length: 13 amino acids. Between the trimmed V and J ends, which lost 2 bases and 2 bases, there was a span of 5 bases. CDR1 and CDR2 from the germline V gene are SEHNR and FQNEAQ (reference sequence). The CDR3 DNA is TGTGCCAGCAGCTTAACCTACACAGATACGCAGTATTTT. Amino acids: CASSLTYTDTQYF.

The V and J genes are TRBV7-2 and TRBJ2-1, with 9 bases fitting TRBD2. The CDR3 length is 15 residues. The trim removed 5 bases at V and 4 bases at J, leaving 6 bases unmatched. Looked up from germline, CDR1 is SGHTA and CDR2 is FQGNSA. The CDR3 here is CASSLLAGTYNEQFF. CDR3 nucleotides: TGTGCCAGCAGCCTCCTAGCGGGGACATACAATGAGCAGTTCTTC.

The V and J genes are TRBV13 and TRBJ1-2; 10 nucleotides align to TRBD1. V gave up 5 bases and J gave up 5 bases; unmatched junction bases: 5. This CDR3 has 14 amino acids. Germline lookup yields CDR1 PRHDT and CDR2 FYEKMQ (reference sequence). The CDR3 sequence is CASSPGQGKYGYTF. CDR3 bases: TGTGCCAGCAGCCCGGGACAGGGGAAATATGGCTACACCTTC. Using reference TRBV13 and TRBJ1-2 for the parts outside the CDR3, the full variable domain is AAGVIQSPRHLIKEKRETATLKCYPIPRHDTVYWYQQGPGQDPQFLISFYEKMQSDKGSIPDRFSAQQFSDYHSELNMSSLELGDSALYFCASSPGQGKYGYTFGSGTRLTVV.

The CDR3 nucleotides are TGTGCCATCAGTGAGTTAAGGACAGGGAACACTGAAGCTTTCTTT. As protein: CAISELRTGNTEAFF. This sequence joins TRBV10-3 and TRBJ1-1; 7 nucleotides agree with TRBD1. Per germline, CDR1 ENHRY and CDR2 SYGVKD. V was pared by 1 base and J by 1 base, with 3 bases of the junction left unmatched. CDR3 length: 15 amino acids.

V gene TRBV2 combines with J gene TRBJ2-7; TRBD2 agrees at 7 bases. CDR1 is SNHLY, CDR2 FYNNEI, per germline. The CDR3 covers 15 residues. V dropped 2 bases and J dropped 0; count of bases not matched to a gene: 4. The CDR3, as DNA: TGTGCCAGCAGTGAAAAGGGGAGGGACTCCTACGAGCAGTACTTC. Protein product: CASSEKGRDSYEQYF.

The rearrangement links TRBV7-2 to TRBJ2-7; tentative D call: TRBD1 (6 bases). The germline V gene has CDR1 SGHTA and CDR2 FQGNSA. Trimming took 2 bases from V and 6 from J, leaving 14 bases between them. CDR3 size: 14 residues. CDR3 protein: CASSLTIGQSEQYF. CDR3 nucleotides: TGTGCCAGCAGCTTAACCATAGGACAGAGCGAGCAGTACTTC.

The chain links TRBV28 to TRBJ2-1, with 12 bases fitting TRBD2. The V and J ends lost 8 bases and 10 bases, in that order; junction bases with no gene match: 12. This CDR3 spans 15 amino acids. Germline V gene lookup returns CDR1 MDHEN and CDR2 SYDVKM. The CDR3 protein is CASLFGLAGRMEQFF. In DNA form, the CDR3 reads TGTGCCAGCCTCTTCGGACTAGCGGGGAGGATGGAGCAGTTCTTC.

The rearrangement joins TRBV29-1 to TRBJ1-1; perhaps TRBD1 as D (5 bases). The CDR3 extends over 12 amino acids. The ends were cut back, 7 bases at V and 7 bases at J, with 16 bases in the middle. Germline CDR1 reads SQVTM; CDR2 reads ANQGSEA. The CDR3 DNA follows: TGCAGCGGAGGCCGGCGGGGGGTTGAAGCTTTCTTT. Protein: CSGGRRGVEAFF.

The rearrangement uses TRBV7-8 and TRBJ2-1; 8 bases agree with TRBD2. CDR3 length: 15 residues. The junction had 7 bases not matched to a gene; V was cut back by 2 bases and J by 7 bases. Germline V CDR1 and CDR2: SGHVS, FQNEAQ. DNA of the CDR3: TGTGCCAGCAGCTTAACTAGCGGAGGGGGGAATGAGCAGTTCTTC. Its translation is CASSLTSGGGNEQFF.